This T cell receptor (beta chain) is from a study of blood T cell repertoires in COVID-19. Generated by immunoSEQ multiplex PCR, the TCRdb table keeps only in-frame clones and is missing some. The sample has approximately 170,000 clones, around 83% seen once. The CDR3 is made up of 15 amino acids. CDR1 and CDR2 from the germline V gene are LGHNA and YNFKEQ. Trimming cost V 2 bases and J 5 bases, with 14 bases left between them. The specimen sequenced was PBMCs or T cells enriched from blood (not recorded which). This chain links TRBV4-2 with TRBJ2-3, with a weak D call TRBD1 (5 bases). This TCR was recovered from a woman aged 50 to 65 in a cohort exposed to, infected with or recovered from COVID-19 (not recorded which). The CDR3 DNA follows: TGTGCCAGCAGCCAAAGAGTAGGGGCACAAGATACGCAGTATTTT. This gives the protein CASSQRVGAQDTQYF.